The 30 T cell receptor beta chains reported below all come from one sample, sequenced in a study of siplizumab effects on memory and regulatory T cells. Measured with immunoSEQ multiplex PCR; TCRdb has only the in-frame clones, and not every one. Of tens of thousands of clones listed, about 87% were seen once; the top ten hold around 1.8%. Sequencing was carried out using Tregs sorted from blood. These receptors came from a human donor in good health.

The chain combines TRBV15 with TRBJ2-1; TRBD1 matches 7 bases. After removal of 4 bases from V and 4 bases from J, the junction contained 7 bases not matched to a gene. CDR1 is LNHNV, CDR2 YYDKDF, per germline (reference sequence). CDR3 size: 15 residues. The CDR3 DNA reads as TGTGCCACCAGCAAGTCTAGGGGGCGTTACAATGAGCAGTTCTTC. Translated, it gives CATSKSRGRYNEQFF.

The chain combines TRBV19 with TRBJ2-1; 7 bases map to TRBD2. Germline CDR1 reads LNHDA; CDR2 reads SQIVND (reference sequence). The junction had 9 bases not matched to a gene; V was cut back by 6 bases and J by 4 bases. The CDR3 is 15 residues long. The CDR3 loop reads CASSPRASGYNEQFF. In nucleotides, the CDR3 is TGTGCCAGTAGCCCCCGGGCTAGCGGATACAATGAGCAGTTCTTC.

The chain carries TRBV11-2 and TRBJ2-1; TRBD2 matches at 9 bases. V shed 4 bases, J shed 0 bases, and the junction held 10 bases outside the gene matches. The CDR3 consists of 18 residues. Germline-derived CDR1 and CDR2 are SGHAT and FQNNGV. For the CDR3, the DNA is TGTGCCAGCAGCTATACCTCGAGCGGGAGGAGCTCCTACAATGAGCAGTTCTTC. The encoded protein is CASSYTSSGRSSYNEQFF.

This chain connects TRBV6-6 to TRBJ1-4; D uncertain. Trimming took off 6 bases at V and 7 bases at J, with 18 bases between the two ends. The CDR3 has 15 amino acids. Germline CDR1 MNHNY, CDR2 SVGAGI (reference sequence). For the CDR3, the DNA is TGTGCCAGCAGCCAATCACGGGGTCGAGCTGAAAAACTGTTTTTT. Its translation: CASSQSRGRAEKLFF.

This clone was observed a handful of times. V is TRBV6-5 and J is TRBJ2-2; D is uncertain. Trimming took 0 bases from V and 4 from J, leaving 3 bases between them. Germline CDR1 MNHEY, CDR2 SVGAGI. The CDR3 has 13 residues. CDR3 nucleotide sequence: TGTGCCAGCAGTTACTCCCTCACCGGGGAGCTGTTTTTT. This gives the protein CASSYSLTGELFF.

V usage is TRBV7-2 and J usage is TRBJ1-1, with 9 bases matching TRBD1. The J segment lost 5 bases and the V segment lost 5 bases, leaving 6 bases of the junction unmatched. In germline, CDR1 is SGHTA, CDR2 FQGNSA. CDR3 size: 14 residues. The CDR3 region is CASSPPGQGTEAFF. CDR3 nucleotides: TGTGCCAGCAGCCCCCCGGGACAGGGAACTGAAGCTTTCTTT.

The V gene is TRBV6-5, the J gene TRBJ2-3, with no clear D. Between the trimmed V and J ends, which lost 0 bases and 7 bases, there was a span of 8 bases. Germline CDR1 MNHEY, CDR2 SVGAGI. This CDR3 contains 13 residues. The CDR3 DNA reads TGTGCCAGCAGTTACTCGAAGGGAAATACGCAGTATTTT. As protein: CASSYSKGNTQYF.

This sequence joins TRBV7-9 and TRBJ1-1; 11 bases fit TRBD1. Germline lookup yields CDR1 SEHNR and CDR2 FQNEAQ (reference sequence). The CDR3 sequence is 15 residues long. Losses at the gene ends were 6 bases for V and 5 bases for J; bases not matched to a gene: 8. Here the CDR3 reads CASRPGTGGRTEAFF. Written as DNA, the CDR3 is TGTGCCAGCAGGCCCGGGACAGGGGGTCGGACTGAAGCTTTCTTT.

This chain connects TRBV7-2 to TRBJ2-1; TRBD1 might be the D (5 bases). Germline V lookup: CDR1 SGHTA, CDR2 FQGNSA. V lost 5 bases and J lost 9, with 11 bases in between. This CDR3 is 12 amino acids long. This chain's CDR3 is CASSAQGGEQFF. The CDR3 nucleotides are TGTGCCAGCAGCGCCCAGGGTGGTGAGCAGTTCTTC.

V is TRBV18 and J is TRBJ1-4; a weak D match, TRBD1 (5 bases). The CDR3 is made up of 17 amino acids. The V and J ends lost 5 bases and 4 bases respectively, with 20 bases between them. Germline V gene data show CDR1 as KGHSH and CDR2 as LQKENI. DNA for the CDR3: TGTGCCAGCTCATCTCCCCGGGACCGACGTAATAATGAAAAACTGTTTTTT. It is translated as CASSSPRDRRNNEKLFF.

This clone was seen once. This chain links TRBV7-9 with TRBJ1-1, with D hard to call. There are 18 residues in the CDR3. Trimming stripped 1 base from V and 0 bases from J, with 18 bases between. Germline lookup yields CDR1 SEHNR and CDR2 FQNEAQ (reference sequence). The CDR3 sequence is CASSLVRMRASMNTEAFF. The CDR3 coding sequence is TGTGCCAGCAGCTTAGTAAGGATGAGGGCAAGCATGAACACTGAAGCTTTCTTT.

This chain links TRBV18 with TRBJ2-2, with a tentative D call TRBD1 (5 bases). This CDR3 has 16 amino acids. V was cut by 0 bases and J by 4 bases, with 12 bases left in between. Germline CDR1 KGHSH, CDR2 LQKENI. The CDR3 sequence: CASSPPGHRSTGELFF. The CDR3 DNA reads TGTGCCAGCTCACCACCGGGGCACCGGTCCACCGGGGAGCTGTTTTTT. The full variable domain, completed using reference TRBV18 and TRBJ2-2, is NAGVMQNPRHLVRRRGQEARLRCSPMKGHSHVYWYRQLPEEGLKFMVYLQKENIIDESGMPKERFSAEFPKEGPSILRIQQVVRGDSAAYFCASSPPGHRSTGELFFGEGSRLTVL.

The CDR3 region has the DNA TGTGCCAGTACCCCAGTAGGACGGCATGAAAAACTGTTTTTT. Its translation is CASTPVGRHEKLFF. The rearrangement links TRBV19 to TRBJ1-4, with no clear D. The germline V gene encodes CDR1 LNHDA and CDR2 SQIVND (reference sequence). V was shortened by 7 bases and J by 6 bases, with 15 bases between the two germline ends. The CDR3 consists of 14 residues.

The chain employs TRBV7-2 and TRBJ1-1; maybe TRBD1 (6 bases). The CDR3 extends over 13 amino acids. V dropped 5 bases and J dropped 7 bases, with 14 bases sitting between them. Germline loops: CDR1 SGHTA, CDR2 FQGNSA. Written as DNA, the CDR3 is TGTGCCAGCAGCAATCAGAGGGGGGGTGAAGCTTTCTTT. Translating gives CASSNQRGGEAFF. The full variable domain, with the rest looked up from reference TRBV7-2 and TRBJ1-1, is GAGVSQSPSNKVTEKGKDVELRCDPISGHTALYWYRQSLGQGLEFLIYFQGNSAPDKSGLPSDRFSAERTGGSVSTLTIQRTQQEDSAVYLCASSNQRGGEAFFGQGTRLTVV.

The chain employs TRBV18 and TRBJ2-7; 7 bases fit TRBD2. V lost 3 bases to trimming and J lost 4 bases; unmatched junction nucleotides: 9. CDR1 and CDR2 (germline): KGHSH, LQKENI. This CDR3 is 15 amino acids long. As DNA, the CDR3 is TGTGCCAGCTCACCCCCAGCGGGAAGTTCGTACGAGCAGTACTTC. Translation: CASSPPAGSSYEQYF.

The chain recombines TRBV11-2 with TRBJ2-1; D is perhaps TRBD1 (6 bases). This CDR3 comprises 14 residues. V shed 0 bases and J shed 14 bases, with 17 bases lying between them. CDR1 and CDR2 (germline): SGHAT, FQNNGV. The CDR3 protein is CASSLDFRSRGKFF. CDR3 nucleotide sequence: TGTGCCAGCAGCTTAGATTTCCGTTCTAGGGGGAAGTTCTTC.

The rearrangement uses TRBV28 and TRBJ2-2, with a tentative D call TRBD2 (5 bases). The germline CDR1 and CDR2 sequences are MDHEN and SYDVKM. The V end was cut by 6 bases, the J end by 0 bases, with 23 bases between. CDR3 size: 19 residues. DNA of the CDR3: TGTGCCAGCAGCAGTAGCCCAGGAGCGGCGGTTGCGAACACCGGGGAGCTGTTTTTT. Translated: CASSSSPGAAVANTGELFF.

The V call is TRBV29-1, the J call TRBJ2-5, with 8 bases lining up with TRBD1. From germline, CDR1 is SQVTM and CDR2 ANQGSEA. V gave up 7 bases and J gave up 1 base; unmatched junction bases: 5. The CDR3 loop spans 13 amino acids. The CDR3 spells CSGGDRTQETQYF. The CDR3 nucleotides read TGCAGCGGGGGGGACAGGACCCAAGAGACCCAGTACTTC.

The V gene is TRBV7-3, the J gene TRBJ2-3; TRBD2 aligns across 11 bases. Germline V lookup: CDR1 SGHTA, CDR2 FQGTGA. The CDR3 spans 16 residues. J lost 6 bases, V lost 5 bases, and 10 bases had no gene match. The CDR3 region is CASSPTSGSHWDTQYF. CDR3 sequence (DNA): TGTGCCAGCAGCCCAACTAGCGGGAGTCATTGGGATACGCAGTATTTT.

As concerns this clone: The DNA is omitted, as the CDR3 cannot be located on it reliably, and the CDR3 follows TCRdb's listing. This chain links TRBV5-5 with TRBJ2-4; the table's D call, TRBD1, has no DNA check behind it. Termini included, the CDR3 measures 12 amino acids. CDR1 is SGHKS, CDR2 YYEKEE, per germline (reference sequence). This CDR3 reads CASSVGQGSEYF.

This rearrangement joins TRBV19 to TRBJ2-1, with 7 bases identical to TRBD2. Trimming cost V 0 bases and J 14 bases; bases outside gene matches: 4. Germline values: CDR1 LNHDA, CDR2 SQIVND (reference sequence). The CDR3 spans 12 residues. This CDR3 reads CASSIEREIKFF. In DNA form, the CDR3 reads TGTGCCAGTAGTATAGAGCGGGAGATCAAGTTCTTC.

The chain uses TRBV5-1 and TRBJ1-4; 9 bases are a match to TRBD1. Germline CDR1 and CDR2: SGHRS and YFSETQ. The V and J ends lost 2 bases and 8 bases, in that order; junction bases with no gene match: 4. The length of the CDR3 is 14 residues. DNA of the CDR3: TGCGCCAGCAGCTTCGGGACAGGGAGAGAAAAACTGTTTTTT. Its translation is CASSFGTGREKLFF.

The chain employs TRBV14 and TRBJ1-1; D gene unclear. The V and J ends lost 0 bases and 11 bases respectively, with 16 bases between them. The CDR3 has 14 amino acids. The germline V gene has CDR1 SGHDN and CDR2 FVKESK. The CDR3 protein is CASSQDLGWAPAFF. DNA for the CDR3: TGTGCCAGCAGCCAAGATCTCGGGTGGGCGCCGGCTTTCTTT.

This rearrangement joins TRBV6-1 to TRBJ1-3; D is undetermined. Per the germline V gene, CDR1 is MNHNS and CDR2 is SASEGT. Trimming took 5 bases from V and 2 from J, leaving 13 bases between them. The CDR3 length is 15 residues. CDR3 residues: CASSSQPTPGNTIYF. The CDR3 nucleotides are TGTGCCAGCAGTTCCCAACCCACCCCTGGAAACACCATATATTTT.

This rearrangement joins TRBV18 to TRBJ2-3, with TRBD2 matching over 14 bases. This CDR3 is built from 16 residues. Germline V gives CDR1 KGHSH, CDR2 LQKENI. The V gene end was trimmed by 5 bases and the J gene end by 4 bases; junction bases not matched to a gene: 5. The CDR3, as DNA: TGTGCCAGCTCAACGGGACTAGCGGGAGCGGCAGATACGCAGTATTTT. Its translation: CASSTGLAGAADTQYF.

This clone has more than one count but fewer than ten. The chain couples TRBV7-9 to TRBJ2-5; D unresolved. Germline CDR1 is SEHNR and CDR2 is FQNEAQ (reference sequence). The CDR3 is 13 amino acids. V lost 5 bases, J lost 1 base, and 8 bases lay in between. The CDR3 DNA reads TGTGCCAGCAGCAAGAGACTCCAAGAGACCCAGTACTTC. Translation gives CASSKRLQETQYF. Filled out from reference TRBV7-9 and TRBJ2-5, the complete variable domain reads DTGVSQNPRHKITKRGQNVTFRCDPISEHNRLYWYRQTLGQGPEFLTYFQNEAQLEKSRLLSDRFSAERPKGSFSTLEIQRTEQGDSAMYLCASSKRLQETQYFGPGTRLLVL.

The rearrangement links TRBV11-3 to TRBJ1-2; weak D call: TRBD1 (6 bases). V dropped 5 bases and J dropped 2 bases, with 9 bases sitting between them. CDR1 SGHNT and CDR2 YENEEA come from the germline V gene. The CDR3 sequence is 13 residues long. CDR3 loop: CASSETGNYGYTF. CDR3 nucleotide sequence: TGTGCCAGCAGCGAAACAGGGAACTATGGCTACACCTTC.

The J gene is TRBJ2-3, the V gene TRBV7-2; D call uncertain. CDR1 is SGHTA and CDR2 is FQGNSA in the germline V gene. The CDR3 extends over 14 amino acids. The V and J ends lost 2 bases and 4 bases respectively, with 10 bases between them. This CDR3 reads CASSLNYGADTQYF. Here the CDR3 DNA reads TGTGCCAGCAGCTTAAATTACGGAGCAGATACGCAGTATTTT.

The chain links TRBV5-1 to TRBJ1-6; no clear D. The CDR3 contains 14 residues. V gave up 0 bases and J gave up 7 bases, with 8 bases separating them. From germline, CDR1 is SGHRS and CDR2 YFSETQ. CDR3 in DNA: TGCGCCAGCAGCTTGGAGGGCCTAAATTCACCCCTCCACTTT. Translation gives CASSLEGLNSPLHF.

This clone appeared a few times. The chain combines TRBV25-1 with TRBJ1-3; D not resolved. Trimming shortened V by 2 bases and J by 0 bases, and 14 bases separated the two germline ends. From germline, CDR1 is MGHDK and CDR2 SYGVNS. The CDR3 sequence is 17 residues long. For the CDR3, the DNA is TGTGCCAGCAGTGAAGATCTCAGAAAAAACTCTGGAAACACCATATATTTT. Its translation is CASSEDLRKNSGNTIYF.